One sample yielded the 3 T cell receptor beta chains listed below, sequenced in a study of T cell responses to AZD1222 COVID-19 vaccine. Produced via immunoSEQ multiplex PCR; TCRdb's table is partial and in-frame only. The sample lists 140,000 to 150,000 clones, 88% occurring once. The source was peripheral blood, collected on day 0 of AZD1222 vaccination. Receptor source: an adult in good health.

This clone appeared once. The genes are TRBV14 and TRBJ2-2, with D possibly matching TRBD2 (6 bases). The CDR3 extends over 14 amino acids. CDR1 is SGHDN, CDR2 FVKESK, per germline. Trimming pared 1 base from V and 5 bases from J, leaving 8 bases between. CDR3 in amino acids: CASSQVGGTGELFF. In nucleotides, the CDR3 is TGTGCCAGCAGCCAAGTCGGGGGAACCGGGGAGCTGTTTTTT. The whole variable domain, filled in from reference TRBV14 and TRBJ2-2, reads EAGVTQFPSHSVIEKGQTVTLRCDPISGHDNLYWYRRVMGKEIKFLLHFVKESKQDESGMPNNRFLAERTGGTYSTLKVQPAELEDSGVYFCASSQVGGTGELFFGEGSRLTVL.

This chain uses TRBV7-8 with TRBJ1-2; D not certain. Deletions cut 5 bases from V and 2 bases from J, with 15 bases between. The CDR3 is made up of 15 amino acids. Germline CDR1 is SGHVS and CDR2 is FQNEAQ. As DNA, the CDR3 is TGTGCCAGCAGCCTGAGGGCTCGGGTAAACTATGGCTACACCTTC. As protein: CASSLRARVNYGYTF.

This chain uses TRBV3-1 (or the pseudogene TRBV3-2) with TRBJ1-4, with a weak D call TRBD1 (5 bases). This CDR3 contains 15 residues. With 3 bases removed from V and 3 bases from J, the gap between germline ends came to 11 bases. CDR1 LGHDT and CDR2 YNNKEL come from the germline V gene (reference sequence). As DNA, the CDR3 is TGTGCCAGCAGCCAGCAGGGATCGGCTAATGAAAAACTGTTTTTT. It yields the protein CASSQQGSANEKLFF.